The 23 T cell receptor beta chains below all came from one sample that was sequenced in a study of blood T cell repertoires in COVID-19. Profiling relied on immunoSEQ multiplex PCR, and the TCRdb table lists in-frame clones only, not all of them. This table has 200,000 to 250,000 clones, more than 80% appearing once. Sequencing was performed on peripheral blood. Receptors originate from a young woman with COVID-19, enrolled during active disease.

The J gene is TRBJ2-3, the V gene TRBV9; 7 bases agree with TRBD1. V lost 0 bases, J lost 1 base, and 2 bases stayed unmatched. Germline values: CDR1 SGDLS, CDR2 YYNGEE. The CDR3 covers 15 residues. The DNA of the CDR3 is TGTGCCAGCAGCGTAGGTACAGGGGGCACAGATACGCAGTATTTT. Amino acid sequence: CASSVGTGGTDTQYF. The full variable domain, completed using reference TRBV9 and TRBJ2-3, is DSGVTQTPKHLITATGQRVTLRCSPRSGDLSVYWYQQSLDQGLQFLIQYYNGEERAKGNILERFSAQQFPDLHSELNLSSLELGDSALYFCASSVGTGGTDTQYFGPGTRLTVL.

The chain recombines TRBV19 with TRBJ2-7, with 11 nucleotides matching TRBD2. The V segment lost 4 bases and the J segment 2 bases; nucleotides outside the gene matches: 4. The CDR3 consists of 15 residues. Germline CDR1 LNHDA, CDR2 SQIVND (reference sequence). The DNA of the CDR3 is TGTGCCAGTAGTACGGGGACTAGCGGCACCTACGAGCAGTACTTC. Translating gives CASSTGTSGTYEQYF.

This clone was found a few times. The CDR3 nucleotides are TGTGCCAGCAGCCCCAGGGGTTTAGAAACCTTC. This translates into CASSPRGLETF. J is TRBJ1-2 and V is TRBV7-9, with D perhaps matching TRBD1 (6 bases). The CDR3 runs 11 residues. Germline loops: CDR1 SEHNR, CDR2 FQNEAQ (reference sequence). Trimming pared 5 bases from V and 14 bases from J, leaving 15 bases between.

The chain joins TRBV6-5 to TRBJ1-5; D gene uncertain. The V gene lost 0 bases and the J gene lost 0 bases, with 3 bases spanning the gap. In germline, CDR1 is MNHEY, CDR2 SVGAGI. CDR3 length: 14 amino acids. The CDR3 spells CASSYSNSNQPQHF. The CDR3, as DNA: TGTGCCAGCAGTTACTCTAATAGCAATCAGCCCCAGCATTTT.

V usage is TRBV15 and J usage is TRBJ2-1, with D possibly TRBD1 on 6 matching bases. Germline CDR1 is LNHNV and CDR2 is YYDKDF (reference sequence). V was shortened by 1 base and J by 10 bases, with 8 bases between the two germline ends. The CDR3 has 12 residues. The CDR3 DNA reads as TGTGCCACCAGCAGAGCGCAGGGGGAGCAGTTCTTC. It encodes CATSRAQGEQFF.

V usage is TRBV27 and J usage is TRBJ1-1; D possibly corresponds to TRBD1 (5 bases). V lost 5 bases to trimming and J lost 11 bases, with 12 bases between them. The germline CDR1 and CDR2 sequences are MNHEY and SMNVEV (reference sequence). The CDR3 has 11 residues. In DNA, the CDR3 is TGTGCCAGCAGTAAGGGGCAGGTGGCTTTCTTT. Encoded protein: CASSKGQVAFF.

The chain has TRBV6-5 and TRBJ1-6; TRBD1 aligns across 7 bases. Per germline, CDR1 MNHEY and CDR2 SVGAGI. Trimming took 10 bases from V and 5 from J; bases not matched to a gene: 8. The CDR3 contains 14 residues. DNA of the CDR3: TGTGCCACATCCCCCGGGACAGATAATTCACCCCTCCACTTT. It specifies CATSPGTDNSPLHF.

This clone has just a few counts. This rearrangement joins TRBV5-1 to TRBJ1-3; D is undetermined. The CDR3 length is 15 residues. CDR1 SGHRS and CDR2 YFSETQ come from the germline V gene. V shed 0 bases and J shed 2 bases, with 9 bases lying between them. The CDR3 nucleotides are TGCGCCAGCAGCTTGGCTGACTTAACTGGAAACACCATATATTTT. Its protein is CASSLADLTGNTIYF. The variable domain in full, completed from reference TRBV5-1 and TRBJ1-3, reads KAGVTQTPRYLIKTRGQQVTLSCSPISGHRSVSWYQQTPGQGLQFLFEYFSETQRNKGNFPGRFSGRQFSNSRSEMNVSTLELGDSALYLCASSLADLTGNTIYFGEGSWLTVV.

V gene TRBV29-1 combines with J gene TRBJ1-1; D is possibly TRBD1 (6 bases). V was trimmed by 8 bases and J by 3 bases, leaving 19 bases between them. The CDR3 is made up of 14 amino acids. In germline, CDR1 is SQVTM, CDR2 ANQGSEA. The CDR3 DNA follows: TGCAGCCAAACCTGGGGGCAGACGTACACTGAAGCTTTCTTT. It translates to CSQTWGQTYTEAFF. Based on the CDR3 plus reference TRBV29-1 and TRBJ1-1, the full variable domain is SAVISQKPSRDICQRGTSLTIQCQVDSQVTMMFWYRQQPGQSLTLIATANQGSEATYESGFVIDKFPISRPNLTFSTLTVSNMSPEDSSIYLCSQTWGQTYTEAFFGQGTRLTVV.

The rearrangement joins TRBV15 to TRBJ2-7, with 8 positions matching TRBD2. V lost 0 bases to trimming and J lost 2 bases; unmatched junction nucleotides: 12. The V gene's germline CDR1 is LNHNV and CDR2 YYDKDF (reference sequence). The CDR3 runs to 18 residues. This CDR3 reads CATSRDLISGSIAYEQYF. The CDR3 DNA is TGTGCCACCAGCAGAGATCTAATAAGCGGGAGTATCGCCTACGAGCAGTACTTC.

The rearrangement uses TRBV11-3 and TRBJ2-2; D may be TRBD2 (5 bases). CDR3 length: 14 amino acids. The V gene lost 3 bases and the J gene lost 6 bases, with 11 bases spanning the gap. From germline, CDR1 is SGHNT and CDR2 YENEEA. In DNA form, the CDR3 reads TGTGCCAGCAGCTTCGGACTTGCCGCCGGGGAGCTGTTTTTT. Translation gives CASSFGLAAGELFF.

The chain has TRBV28 and TRBJ1-4; tentatively, D is TRBD1 (5 bases). Germline values: CDR1 MDHEN, CDR2 SYDVKM. The CDR3 covers 14 residues. Trimming pared 4 bases from V and 5 bases from J, leaving 11 bases between. The CDR3 is CASSSGGDNEKLFF. In nucleotides, the CDR3 is TGTGCCAGCAGTTCGGGGGGGGACAATGAAAAACTGTTTTTT. Based on the CDR3 plus reference TRBV28 and TRBJ1-4, the full variable domain is DVKVTQSSRYLVKRTGEKVFLECVQDMDHENMFWYRQDPGLGLRLIYFSYDVKMKEKGDIPEGYSVSREKKERFSLILESASTNQTSMYLCASSSGGDNEKLFFGSGTQLSVL.

Only one count was recorded for this clone. The chain is built from TRBV28 and TRBJ1-2, with D perhaps TRBD1 (5 bases). Germline CDR1 is MDHEN and CDR2 is SYDVKM. The CDR3 runs to 13 residues. V was cut by 3 bases and J by 9 bases, with 14 bases left in between. This CDR3 is CASSFDRGRSYTF. In DNA form, the CDR3 reads TGTGCCAGCAGTTTCGACAGAGGCAGAAGCTACACCTTC.

The rearrangement joins TRBV19 to TRBJ1-4; TRBD1 agrees at 7 bases. The CDR3 loop spans 14 amino acids. The germline V gene encodes CDR1 LNHDA and CDR2 SQIVND (reference sequence). V lost 4 bases to trimming and J lost 1 base; unmatched junction nucleotides: 0. The DNA of the CDR3 is TGTGCCAGTAGTAGGACAGGAACTAATGAAAAACTGTTTTTT. This gives the protein CASSRTGTNEKLFF.

The chain couples TRBV27 to TRBJ2-7, with 9 bases matching TRBD1. The CDR3 consists of 15 residues. V lost 5 bases and J lost 2; bases outside the gene matches: 7. Germline V lookup: CDR1 MNHEY, CDR2 SMNVEV (reference sequence). The DNA for the CDR3 is TGTGCCAGCAGTCGTTTACGACAGGGGGCCTACGAGCAGTACTTC. Protein: CASSRLRQGAYEQYF.

This clone came up once. The chain links TRBV11-1 to TRBJ1-1; D is uncertain. The CDR3 is 12 residues long. Between the trimmed V and J ends, which lost 2 bases and 2 bases, there was a span of 3 bases. The germline V gene has CDR1 SGHAT and CDR2 FQDESV (reference sequence). DNA for the CDR3: TGTGCCAGCAGCTTAAGCAACACTGAAGCTTTCTTT. Its translation: CASSLSNTEAFF.

The CDR3 loop is CASSFPNNSPLHF. The CDR3 DNA reads TGTGCCAGCAGTTTCCCCAATAATTCACCCCTCCACTTT. This sequence joins TRBV27 and TRBJ1-6, with no clear D. Germline CDR1 MNHEY, CDR2 SMNVEV (reference sequence). The ends were cut back, 3 bases at V and 5 bases at J, with 5 bases in the middle. This CDR3 comprises 13 residues.

The CDR3 protein is CASSLRGGNTGELFF. CDR3 bases: TGCGCCAGCAGCTTAAGAGGGGGGAACACCGGGGAGCTGTTTTTT. V and J are TRBV5-1 and TRBJ2-2; TRBD1 might be the D (6 bases). Trimming removed 2 bases from V and 1 base from J, with 9 bases in between. CDR1 SGHRS and CDR2 YFSETQ come from the germline V gene. The CDR3 has 15 residues.

This rearrangement joins TRBV27 to TRBJ2-7; D unclear. In germline, CDR1 is MNHEY, CDR2 SMNVEV (reference sequence). Trimming took 2 bases from V and 3 from J, leaving 8 bases between them. The length of the CDR3 is 13 residues. In nucleotides, the CDR3 is TGTGCCAGCAGTTTAGGGCGAGACTACGAGCAGTACTTC. Its protein is CASSLGRDYEQYF.

The rearrangement uses TRBV24-1 and TRBJ2-6; TRBD1 matches at 8 bases. V lost 4 bases, J lost 4 bases, and 5 bases stayed unmatched. In germline, CDR1 is KGHDR, CDR2 SFDVKD. This CDR3 spans 16 amino acids. The CDR3 DNA follows: TGTGCCACCAGTGACGGCAGGGGGCGAGGGGCCAACGTCCTGACTTTC. It translates to CATSDGRGRGANVLTF.

V gene TRBV3-1 (or the pseudogene TRBV3-2) combines with J gene TRBJ2-3, with 7 bases lining up with TRBD2. The CDR3 extends over 14 amino acids. Looked up from germline, CDR1 is LGHDT and CDR2 is YNNKEL (reference sequence). The junction had 6 bases not matched to a gene; V was cut back by 4 bases and J by 5 bases. The CDR3 bases are TGTGCCAGCAGCCCTCTCAGCGGGGAAGATACGCAGTATTTT. Amino acid sequence: CASSPLSGEDTQYF.

This clone was observed a handful of times. CDR3: CASRPEGSTEAFF. CDR3 nucleotides: TGTGCCAGCCGCCCCGAGGGAAGCACTGAAGCTTTCTTT. The chain has TRBV5-4 and TRBJ1-1; D unclear. The CDR3 contains 13 residues. Germline CDR1 and CDR2: SGHNT and YYREEE (reference sequence). Trimming took 7 bases from V and 4 from J, leaving 14 bases between them.

The chain is built from TRBV10-3 and TRBJ2-2; D is undetermined. The length of the CDR3 is 14 residues. The V end lost 8 bases, the J end lost 2 bases, and 12 bases lay between the germline ends. Germline V lookup: CDR1 ENHRY, CDR2 SYGVKD. CDR3 sequence: CAIAGSSNTGELFF. The CDR3 nucleotides read TGTGCCATCGCTGGTAGTTCTAACACCGGGGAGCTGTTTTTT.